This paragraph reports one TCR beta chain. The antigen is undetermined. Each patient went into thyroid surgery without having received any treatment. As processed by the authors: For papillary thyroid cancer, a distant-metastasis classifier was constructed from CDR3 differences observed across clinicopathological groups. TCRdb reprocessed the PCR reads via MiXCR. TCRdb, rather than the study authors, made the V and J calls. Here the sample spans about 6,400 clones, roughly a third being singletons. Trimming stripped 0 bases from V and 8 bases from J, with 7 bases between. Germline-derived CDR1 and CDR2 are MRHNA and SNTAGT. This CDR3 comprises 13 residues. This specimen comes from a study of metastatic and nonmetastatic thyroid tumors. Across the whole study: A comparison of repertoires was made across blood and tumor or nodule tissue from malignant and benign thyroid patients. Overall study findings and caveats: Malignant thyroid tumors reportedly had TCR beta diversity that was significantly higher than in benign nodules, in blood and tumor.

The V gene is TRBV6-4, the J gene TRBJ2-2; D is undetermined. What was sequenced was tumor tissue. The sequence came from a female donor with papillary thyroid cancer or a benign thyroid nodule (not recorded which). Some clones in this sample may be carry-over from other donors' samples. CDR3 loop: CASSDSIRGELFF. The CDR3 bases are TGTGCCAGCAGTGACTCAATAAGGGGGGAGCTGTTTTTT.